These 13 T cell receptor beta chains were all obtained from the same sample, sequenced in a study of blood T cell repertoires in COVID-19 (TCRdb year 2020). Libraries were prepared through the immunoSEQ multiplex PCR assay. TCRdb retrieved this table from immuneACCESS and kept in-frame rearrangements only. Not all clones are present; in checked studies, unresolved V genes account for under half, and no reason is known for the remainder. The sample includes a few hundred thousand clones, with roughly 89% observed a single time. The ten most abundant clones make up 5.5% to 7.5% of the sample. The sequencing sample was made of PBMCs or T cells enriched from blood (not recorded which). Receptors originate from a woman aged 40 to 55 who had recovered from COVID-19.

In regard to this clone: This sample includes further DNA sequences coding for the same CDR3. The rearrangement uses TRBV7-2 and TRBJ2-2, with 7 bases aligning to TRBD2. The CDR3 consists of 15 residues. V was pared by 3 bases and J by 4 bases, with 5 bases of the junction left unmatched. Germline assignment: CDR1 SGHTA and CDR2 FQGNSA. Here the CDR3 reads CASSLASGGTGELFF. The CDR3 DNA sequence: TGTGCCAGCAGCTTGGCTAGCGGAGGCACCGGGGAGCTGTTTTTT.

CDR3 sequence: CASSKNRVSPLHF. The CDR3 DNA reads as TGTGCCAGCAGCAAAAACCGGGTTTCACCCCTCCACTTT. The chain uses TRBV21-1 and TRBJ1-6. TRBV21-1 is flagged as a pseudogene. CDR3 length equals 13 residues.

The rearrangement links TRBV7-2 to TRBJ2-7; 10 bases are shared with TRBD2. The ends lost 1 base at V and 6 bases at J; junction bases unmatched: 6. The CDR3 runs 15 residues. Germline V CDR1 and CDR2: SGHTA, FQGNSA. CDR3 region: CASSLGLAGVTEQYF. In DNA form, the CDR3 reads TGTGCCAGCAGCTTAGGCCTAGCGGGAGTAACCGAGCAGTACTTC.

The chain recombines TRBV4-1 with TRBJ2-3; 10 positions match TRBD2. Germline V lookup: CDR1 MGHRA, CDR2 YSYEKL. V was clipped by 0 bases and J by 4 bases; unmatched bases: 4. The CDR3 is made up of 16 amino acids. CDR3 sequence: CASSQEEREGSDTQYF. CDR3 DNA sequence: TGCGCCAGCAGCCAAGAGGAGCGGGAGGGTTCAGATACGCAGTATTTT.

The V call is TRBV7-7, the J call TRBJ1-1; 7 positions agree with TRBD1. Germline CDR1 SSHAT, CDR2 FNYEAQ (reference sequence). The J segment lost 0 bases and the V segment lost 5 bases, leaving 6 bases of the junction unmatched. The CDR3 has 15 amino acids. The CDR3 reads CASSPWTGLNTEAFF. The DNA for the CDR3 is TGTGCCAGCAGCCCTTGGACAGGCTTGAACACTGAAGCTTTCTTT. The variable domain in full, with the rest retrieved from reference TRBV7-7 and TRBJ1-1, is GAGVSQSPRYKVTKRGQDVTLRCDPISSHATLYWYQQALGQGPEFLTYFNYEAQPDKSGLPSDRFSAERPEGSISTLTIQRTEQRDSAMYRCASSPWTGLNTEAFFGQGTRLTVV.

The chain recombines TRBV6-2 or TRBV6-3 with TRBJ1-5; the D is unclear. The CDR3 spans 15 residues. Between the trimmed V and J ends, which lost 5 bases and 4 bases, there was a span of 15 bases. Per germline, CDR1 MNHEY and CDR2 SVGEGT. The CDR3 loop reads CASSETGRRNQPQHF. Here the CDR3 DNA reads TGTGCCAGCAGTGAGACTGGACGGAGGAATCAGCCCCAGCATTTT.

The chain recombines TRBV7-9 with TRBJ1-1, with 9 bases fitting TRBD1. With 1 base clipped from V and 1 base from J, the junction kept 1 base outside the gene matches. Per the germline V gene, CDR1 is SEHNR and CDR2 is FQNEAQ (reference sequence). The CDR3 consists of 15 residues. The CDR3 DNA sequence: TGTGCCAGCAGCTTAGTGACAGGGGGGAACACTGAAGCTTTCTTT. Encoded protein: CASSLVTGGNTEAFF.

The CDR3 DNA reads TGTGCCACCTCCCCCGACAGGAAGCGGCCCCAGCATTTT. Its translation is CATSPDRKRPQHF. V gene TRBV27 combines with J gene TRBJ1-5; D perhaps matches TRBD1 (6 bases). Trimming took off 10 bases at V and 9 bases at J, with 19 bases between the two ends. The CDR3 extends over 13 amino acids. Germline values: CDR1 MNHEY, CDR2 SMNVEV (reference sequence).

The chain recombines TRBV19 with TRBJ2-1, with a possible D match to TRBD2 (5 bases). The V end lost 9 bases, the J end lost 5 bases, and 14 bases lay between the germline ends. The CDR3 is 13 amino acids. CDR1 LNHDA and CDR2 SQIVND come from the germline V gene (reference sequence). CDR3 DNA sequence: TGTGCCAGCCGACGGACTGGTAACAATGAGCAGTTCTTC. It is translated as CASRRTGNNEQFF.

The chain links TRBV10-3 to TRBJ1-1, with no clear D. Trimming shortened V by 1 base and J by 10 bases, and 13 bases separated the two germline ends. From germline, CDR1 is ENHRY and CDR2 SYGVKD. The CDR3 runs 13 residues. CDR3 sequence: CAISELVRVGAFF. The DNA for the CDR3 is TGTGCCATCAGTGAGTTAGTGAGGGTTGGAGCTTTCTTT.

In its sample, this clone was seen a few times. Other DNA sequences in this specimen translate into the identical CDR3. This chain links TRBV11-2 with TRBJ2-2, with 11 bases matching TRBD2. The CDR3 has 17 amino acids. Germline CDR1 SGHAT, CDR2 FQNNGV. Germline trimming cut 3 bases from V and 2 bases from J; bases unmatched to any gene: 5. The DNA for the CDR3 is TGTGCCAGCAGCTTCCTGGGACTAGCGGATAACACCGGGGAGCTGTTTTTT. Translated, it gives CASSFLGLADNTGELFF.

The chain couples TRBV5-8 to TRBJ1-4; TRBD1 might be the D (5 bases). The germline CDR1 and CDR2 sequences are SGHTS and YDEGEE. Trimming cost V 4 bases and J 6 bases, with 16 bases left between them. The CDR3 runs 15 residues. The CDR3 region has the DNA TGTGCCAGCAGCCCCAACGCGGGGGTTGATGAAAAACTGTTTTTT. Encoded protein: CASSPNAGVDEKLFF.

This clone appeared a few times. The J gene is TRBJ1-1, the V gene TRBV7-2, with D possibly matching TRBD1 (6 bases). CDR1 is SGHTA and CDR2 is FQGNSA in the germline V gene. V dropped 3 bases and J dropped 2 bases, with 10 bases sitting between them. The CDR3 has 14 residues. CDR3 in DNA: TGTGCCAGCAGCTTTGCGGGGGCAAACACTGAAGCTTTCTTT. It codes for CASSFAGANTEAFF.